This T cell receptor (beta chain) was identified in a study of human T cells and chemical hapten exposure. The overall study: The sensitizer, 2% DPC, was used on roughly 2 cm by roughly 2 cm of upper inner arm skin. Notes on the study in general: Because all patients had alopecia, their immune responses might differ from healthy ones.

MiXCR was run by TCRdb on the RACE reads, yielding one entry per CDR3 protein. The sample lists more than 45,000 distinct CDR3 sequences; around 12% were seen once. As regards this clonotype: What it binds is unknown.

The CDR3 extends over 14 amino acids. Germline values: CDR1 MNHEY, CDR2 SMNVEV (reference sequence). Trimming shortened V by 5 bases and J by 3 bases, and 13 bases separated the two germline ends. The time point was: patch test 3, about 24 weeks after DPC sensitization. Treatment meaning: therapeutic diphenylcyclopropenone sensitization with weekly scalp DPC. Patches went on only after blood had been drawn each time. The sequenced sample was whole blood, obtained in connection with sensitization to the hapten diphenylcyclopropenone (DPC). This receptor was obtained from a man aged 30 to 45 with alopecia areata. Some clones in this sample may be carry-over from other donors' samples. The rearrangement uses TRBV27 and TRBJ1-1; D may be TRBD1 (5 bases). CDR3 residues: CASSLSFRDTEAFF. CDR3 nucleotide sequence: TGTGCCAGCAGTCTCAGCTTCAGGGACACTGAAGCTTTCTTT.